The 19 T cell receptor beta chains reported below all come from one sample, sequenced in a study of shared clonotypes between healthy human individuals. This table comes from immunoSEQ multiplex PCR, and its TCRdb copy is limited to in-frame clones, with some not included. The top ten clones hold approximately 1.2% of a sample with about 2 million clones, about 95% of them seen once. CD45RO-negative CD8 cells positively selected for CCR7 made up the naive population, which excluded terminally differentiated effector memory CD45RA+ cells. The material sequenced was naive CD8+ T cells sorted from blood. These receptor sequences come from a man aged 18 to 29 in good health.

The gene calls are TRBV4-2 and TRBJ1-4, with 11 positions matching TRBD1. The germline CDR1 and CDR2 sequences are LGHNA and YNFKEQ. The CDR3 runs to 18 residues. V gave up 3 bases and J gave up 3 bases; unmatched junction bases: 9. In nucleotides, the CDR3 is TGTGCCAGCAGCCAGACGGGACAGGGGGGTCGGGCTAATGAAAAACTGTTTTTT. Amino acids: CASSQTGQGGRANEKLFF.

The V and J genes are TRBV9 and TRBJ2-7, with a weak D call TRBD2 (5 bases). Trimming took 0 bases from V and 5 from J, leaving 15 bases between them. The CDR3 is made up of 15 amino acids. CDR1 is SGDLS and CDR2 is YYNGEE in the germline V gene. CDR3 residues: CASSVAGGRANEQYF. The CDR3 DNA reads TGTGCCAGCAGCGTAGCTGGAGGAAGAGCAAACGAGCAGTACTTC.

The chain recombines TRBV10-3 with TRBJ2-7; either TRBD1 or TRBD2 may supply D (5 bases each). CDR3 length equals 13 residues. Trimming shortened V by 8 bases and J by 0 bases, and 11 bases separated the two germline ends. Germline CDR1 reads ENHRY; CDR2 reads SYGVKD. CDR3 nucleotides: TGTGCCATCCGGGGACCAGACTCCTACGAGCAGTACTTC. It specifies CAIRGPDSYEQYF.

To note about this clone: Additional DNA sequences in this sample encode the identical CDR3. J is TRBJ2-5 and V is TRBV5-4, with 7 bases identical to TRBD1. J was trimmed by 3 bases and V by 0 bases; bases with no gene match: 5. The CDR3 contains 15 residues. CDR1 is SGHNT, CDR2 YYREEE, per germline (reference sequence). The CDR3 DNA reads as TGTGCCAGCAGCTTGGCCGGGACAGAAGAAGAGACCCAGTACTTC. Protein product: CASSLAGTEEETQYF.

This chain connects TRBV11-2 to TRBJ2-7; 11 bases fit TRBD2. This CDR3 spans 14 amino acids. The trim removed 5 bases at V and 2 bases at J, leaving 2 bases unmatched. From germline, CDR1 is SGHAT and CDR2 FQNNGV. CDR3 amino acids: CASSTSGGTYEQYF. The CDR3 bases are TGTGCCAGCAGCACTAGCGGGGGAACCTACGAGCAGTACTTC.

The V call is TRBV7-9, the J call TRBJ1-4; 7 bases map to TRBD1. J was trimmed by 12 bases and V by 3 bases; bases with no gene match: 7. The CDR3 contains 13 residues. Per the germline V gene, CDR1 is SEHNR and CDR2 is FQNEAQ (reference sequence). CDR3 residues: CASSFEPGTELFF. The CDR3, as DNA: TGTGCCAGCAGCTTCGAACCGGGGACAGAACTGTTTTTT.

This chain joins TRBV6-5 and TRBJ2-1, with 10 bases that match TRBD1. The trim removed 2 bases at V and 5 bases at J, leaving 0 bases unmatched. There are 14 residues in the CDR3. The germline V gene has CDR1 MNHEY and CDR2 SVGAGI. CDR3 DNA sequence: TGTGCCAGCAGTTACGGGACAGGGGACAATGAGCAGTTCTTC. It is translated as CASSYGTGDNEQFF.

V usage is TRBV2 and J usage is TRBJ1-1, with a possible D match to TRBD1 (6 bases). Germline CDR1 reads SNHLY; CDR2 reads FYNNEI. Trimming pared 5 bases from V and 4 bases from J, leaving 11 bases between. The CDR3 has 13 residues. CDR3 amino acids: CASSLTGFTEAFF. The CDR3 DNA reads as TGTGCCAGCAGTTTGACAGGCTTCACTGAAGCTTTCTTT. The variable domain in full, completed from reference TRBV2 and TRBJ1-1, reads EPEVTQTPSHQVTQMGQEVILRCVPISNHLYFYWYRQILGQKVEFLVSFYNNEISEKSEIFDDQFSVERPDGSNFTLKIRSTKLEDSAMYFCASSLTGFTEAFFGQGTRLTVV.

This clone was detected once. This rearrangement joins TRBV30 to TRBJ2-5; 8 nucleotides align to TRBD2. J gave up 4 bases and V 0 bases, and 10 bases lay outside the gene matches. Germline V CDR1 and CDR2: GTSNPN, SVGIG (reference sequence). The CDR3 contains 16 residues. The CDR3 here is CAWSVGAGEDGETQYF. The CDR3 DNA is TGTGCCTGGAGTGTTGGAGCGGGAGAGGATGGAGAGACCCAGTACTTC.

The V call is TRBV5-1, the J call TRBJ1-2; 7 positions agree with TRBD1. This CDR3 is built from 17 residues. Germline V gene data show CDR1 as SGHRS and CDR2 as YFSETQ. J was trimmed by 3 bases and V by 4 bases; bases with no gene match: 15. CDR3 residues: CASSPTARQGEDYGYTF. The CDR3 DNA is TGCGCCAGCAGCCCCACCGCCAGACAGGGAGAGGACTATGGCTACACCTTC.

The rearrangement joins TRBV13 to TRBJ2-7; the D is unclear. The V end lost 0 bases, the J end lost 7 bases, and 10 bases lay between the germline ends. In germline, CDR1 is PRHDT, CDR2 FYEKMQ (reference sequence). The CDR3 contains 13 residues. Written as DNA, the CDR3 is TGTGCCAGCAGCTTAGGCCTAACGGGTGAGCAGTACTTC. It is translated as CASSLGLTGEQYF.

The chain joins TRBV28 to TRBJ2-3; a possible D gene is TRBD2 (6 bases). Looked up from germline, CDR1 is MDHEN and CDR2 is SYDVKM. Trimming cost V 3 bases and J 4 bases, with 11 bases left between them. The CDR3 is 14 residues long. The CDR3 region has the DNA TGTGCCAGCAGTTTGGCGGGGTGGGCAGATACGCAGTATTTT. Protein: CASSLAGWADTQYF. Full variable domain (outside the CDR3, taken from reference TRBV28 and TRBJ2-3): DVKVTQSSRYLVKRTGEKVFLECVQDMDHENMFWYRQDPGLGLRLIYFSYDVKMKEKGDIPEGYSVSREKKERFSLILESASTNQTSMYLCASSLAGWADTQYFGPGTRLTVL.

The chain recombines TRBV4-3 with TRBJ1-1; D not resolved. V was cut by 0 bases and J by 0 bases, with 8 bases left in between. CDR3 length: 15 residues. From germline, CDR1 is LGHNA and CDR2 YSLEER. The CDR3 DNA is TGCGCCAGCAGCCAAGAATGGCGGATGAACACTGAAGCTTTCTTT. This codes for CASSQEWRMNTEAFF.

The chain has TRBV11-3 and TRBJ2-2; no reliable D call. The CDR3 is 12 residues long. Germline values: CDR1 SGHNT, CDR2 YENEEA. Trimming removed 4 bases from V and 5 bases from J, with 5 bases in between. CDR3 region: CASSYLTGELFF. For the CDR3, the DNA is TGTGCCAGCAGCTACCTTACCGGGGAGCTGTTTTTT.

The rearrangement joins TRBV7-9 to TRBJ2-2; 12 nucleotides agree with TRBD2. The ends lost 5 bases at V and 6 bases at J; junction bases unmatched: 7. The germline V gene encodes CDR1 SEHNR and CDR2 FQNEAQ (reference sequence). This CDR3 is 16 amino acids long. The CDR3, as DNA: TGTGCCAGCAGCCCCCGGACTAGCGGGGTTCCCGGGGAGCTGTTTTTT. It translates to CASSPRTSGVPGELFF.

The chain couples TRBV28 to TRBJ1-2; the match to TRBD1 covers 7 bases. The CDR3 has 16 residues. Germline lookup yields CDR1 MDHEN and CDR2 SYDVKM. Trimming cost V 4 bases and J 4 bases; bases outside gene matches: 12. The CDR3 DNA reads as TGTGCCAGCAGTTCCTCCTATGAGGGGGCAGGCTATGGCTACACCTTC. This translates into CASSSSYEGAGYGYTF.

V and J are TRBV6-1 and TRBJ2-3; D remains ambiguous. The length of the CDR3 is 14 residues. CDR1 and CDR2 (germline): MNHNS, SASEGT. Trimming cost V 4 bases and J 2 bases, with 10 bases left between them. The CDR3 spells CASSAGLPTDTQYF. The DNA of the CDR3 is TGTGCCAGCAGTGCGGGCCTACCCACAGATACGCAGTATTTT.

V and J are TRBV7-6 and TRBJ2-7, with a possible D match to TRBD1 (5 bases). Germline assignment: CDR1 SGHVS and CDR2 FNYEAQ. Trimming shortened V by 5 bases and J by 5 bases, and 16 bases separated the two germline ends. This CDR3 spans 14 amino acids. For the CDR3, the DNA is TGTGCCAGCAGCGGCAGGGAAGTCCCTCACGAGCAGTACTTC. This sequence encodes CASSGREVPHEQYF. Filled out from reference TRBV7-6 and TRBJ2-7, the complete variable domain reads GAGVSQSPRYKVTKRGQDVALRCDPISGHVSLYWYRQALGQGPEFLTYFNYEAQQDKSGLPNDRFSAERPEGSISTLTIQRTEQRDSAMYRCASSGREVPHEQYFGPGTRLTVT.

This clone was seen once. At one end the junction does not follow the germline gene, possibly because of a read error. V is TRBV4-1 and J is TRBJ2-6; D unresolved. Germline CDR1 reads MGHRA; CDR2 reads YSYEKL. This CDR3 has 13 amino acids. CDR3 region: CASSQVGSNVLTF. Here the CDR3 DNA reads TGCGCCAGCAGCCAAGTTGGGTCCAACGTCCTGACTTTC.